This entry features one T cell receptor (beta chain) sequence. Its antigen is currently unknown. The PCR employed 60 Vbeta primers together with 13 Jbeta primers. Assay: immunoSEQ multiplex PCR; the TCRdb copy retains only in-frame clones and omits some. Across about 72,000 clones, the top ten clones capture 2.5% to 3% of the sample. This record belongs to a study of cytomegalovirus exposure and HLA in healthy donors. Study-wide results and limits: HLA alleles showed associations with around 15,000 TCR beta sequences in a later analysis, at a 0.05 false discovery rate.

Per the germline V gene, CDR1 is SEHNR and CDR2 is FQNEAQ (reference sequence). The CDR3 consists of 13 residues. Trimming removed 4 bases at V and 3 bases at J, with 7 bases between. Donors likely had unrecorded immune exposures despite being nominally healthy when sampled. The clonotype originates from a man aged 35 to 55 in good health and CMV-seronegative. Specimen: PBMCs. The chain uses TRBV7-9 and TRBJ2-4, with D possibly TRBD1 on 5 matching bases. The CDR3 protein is CASSSDSKNIQYF. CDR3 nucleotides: TGTGCCAGCAGCTCAGACAGCAAAAACATTCAGTACTTC.